What follows describes a single T cell receptor beta chain. Its target antigen remains unknown. No clone much larger than this one lies a single base away; base qualities are absent. Trimmed from V: 1 base; trimmed from J: 9 bases; junction bases lacking a gene match: 5. The germline V gene (reference sequence) gives CDR1 as LNHNV and CDR2 as YYDKDF. The CDR3, from cysteine to phenylalanine, totals 15 residues. The entry retains the CDR3 DNA only, 45 bases that are in frame from base 1. Library construction relied on the immunoSEQ multiplex PCR assay. For the multiplex PCR, a mixture combining 60 forward primers for TCR Vbeta segments and 13 reverse primers for TCR Jbeta segments was used. Amplification of the CDR3 region of rearranged TCR beta genes was performed with a multiplex PCR assay on genomic DNA. The Illumina HiSeq System was used to sequence the amplified TCR beta libraries as 87-base-pair reads. Per the authors' processing: In a later analysis, roughly 80 million unique TCR beta chains were counted across the 650 to 750 repertoires, and roughly 11 million of these chains were shared by at least two donors. Raw reads were error-corrected and collapsed into unique sequences with a nearest-neighbor algorithm that merged closely related sequences to remove PCR and sequencing errors. V, D and J gene segments were assigned by aligning CDR3 sequences to IMGT reference sequences. Each retained sequence needed at least a six-nucleotide match to both a V gene segment and a J gene segment. A rearrangement was called productive if the CDR3 had no stop codons and remained in frame with V and J, and every other rearrangement was called non-productive. Following IMGT convention, CDR3 was defined as the stretch from the second conserved V-encoded cysteine up to the conserved J-encoded phenylalanine. The earlier analysis of a few hundred of the donors excluded any sequence lacking an unambiguous match to a single V gene segment. An earlier analysis of 550 to 650 of the donors classified V segments as functional when productive rearrangements were above 56.7% and as segregating when the standard deviation between donors was above 5%. A statistical classification framework was built for diagnosing cytomegalovirus status from the catalog of TCR beta chain sequences. V and J gene assignment, in a later analysis, came from comparing TCR nucleotide sequences with IMGT/GENE-DB human TR gene sequences. The TCRdist pipeline was used in a later analysis to assign CDR3 sequences and most-parsimonious VDJ recombination scenarios. In a later analysis, each TCR beta chain was defined by its CDR3 amino acid sequence together with its V-gene family, and reads without a unique V-gene family were excluded. In a later analysis, fewer than 650 highly shared, low-generation-probability nucleotide sequences were removed to address suspected cross-contamination and a sequencing artifact. In a later analysis, a clonal expansion index for each public chain was calculated from normalized within-repertoire ranks of inferred template counts. Generation probabilities in a later analysis came from a VDJ recombination model fitted to out-of-frame rearrangements, and those results were checked against IGoR. In a later analysis, hypergeometric tests were used to score TCR-TCR, TCR-HLA and TCR-CMV co-occurrence, with a repertoire-size bias correction applied to TCR pairs. False discovery rates were estimated in a later analysis by permuting HLA or CMV assignments 20 times. In a later analysis, co-occurring TCRs were grouped using DBSCAN, with TCRdist sequence similarity added in when clustering inside HLA-allele-positive subsets. Co-occurrence clustering excluded repertoires with fewer than 30,000 or more than 120,000 public chains, plus five with anomalous nucleotide sharing. What TCRdb holds here is the immuneACCESS table cut down to in-frame rearrangements. Part of the clones is not present; checked against another copy, under half of the missing clones reflect an unresolved V gene, and the others are unexplained. V and J calls and clone size are those listed in that table; D and trimming were worked out from the DNA. In this sample the table shows some 160,000 clones, less than 90% of which occur a single time. Jointly, the top ten make up roughly 2.7% of the sample.

These data are taken from a study of cytomegalovirus exposure and HLA in healthy donors listed by TCRdb under 2017. Some background on the complete study: An earlier analysis of a few hundred of the donors reported 276 Gb of sequence data and about 120 million unique TCR beta sequences obtained from 180 million or so T cells. An early release covering roughly 640 HLA-typed donors comprised approximately 290 gigabases of sequencing data and tens of millions of unique TCR sequences. Of the 398 genotyped donors, about 80% fell in the genetic ancestry cluster associated with self-reported Caucasian donors. The aim of the study was to test whether cataloging public T cell receptors could identify signatures of past pathogen exposure. Using immunosequencing, the study profiled T cell repertoires from about 620 subjects and related those repertoires to cytomegalovirus serostatus. In addition to the first cohort of 500 to 850 subjects, a separate validation cohort of 120 different subjects was used. To predict cytomegalovirus infection status, the study brought together high-throughput TCR immunosequencing, statistical association of individual TCRs with disease status, and machine learning. To study patterns of TCR occurrence, a later analysis re-analyzed previously published TCR beta repertoires from hundreds of donors and added high-resolution HLA genotyping. In the later analysis, no new phenotypic data were used to find candidate immune exposures; instead, reliance was placed on TCR beta sequences and their occurrence across donors. In an earlier analysis of over 550 of the donors, high-throughput TCR beta sequencing was used to judge whether each TCR beta V gene segment behaved as functional or pseudogenic. Donor age, sex, ethnicity and CMV serostatus were collected together with the repertoire data. A later genetic analysis took genome-wide SNP genotypes for about 55% of the 666 donors and used that subset as a discovery cohort. All discovery cohort repertoires had been generated using a single sequencing platform. Both class I and class II loci were covered by HLA typing, at four-digit resolution. The number of donors typed differed by locus, with 629-630 for A, B, C, DRB1 and DQB1, around 520 for DQA1, 600 to 610 for DPA1, and some 450 for DPB1. Four or five DR-DQ haplotypes were handled as single units for association and clustering because linkage in the cohort was strong. Across around 400 genotyped donors of the cohort, an average of about 240,000 unique TCR beta nucleotide sequences per donor were sequenced, and roughly 20% of those sequences were non-productive.

Broad study findings and their caveats: Because HLA typing was unavailable for some donors at each locus, only the typed subset was used in association tests. Most CMV-associated TCR beta chains appeared to be HLA-restricted in a later analysis, and the HLA associations seemed to be driven largely by CMV exposure. A later genetic analysis reported fewer N-insertions in productive TCRs among donors in an Asian-associated ancestry cluster than the approximately 670-donor mean. The classifier was reported to diagnose cytomegalovirus status with high specificity and sensitivity in both the original and validation cohorts. A total of 150 or so TCR beta chains were listed by the study as associated with cytomegalovirus. Compared with equally common non-associated chains, HLA-associated TCR beta chains in a later analysis were more clonally expanded and had lower generation probabilities. A later analysis found that TCR association rates varied across HLA loci, with DRB1 alleles showing the most associated TCRs and HLA-C alleles the fewest. A further reported finding was that TCR beta sequences accurately predicted the HLA-A and HLA-B alleles for most subjects in the first cohort. A later analysis reported that several top co-occurrence clusters appeared linked to parvovirus B19, influenza, CMV and Epstein-Barr virus. Broadly in line with IMGT annotations, most TCR beta V segments showed up in productive rearrangements about 87% or about 30% of the time in an earlier analysis of 587 of the donors. It was suggested by the authors that the approach could potentially be generalized to other disease states and immunological phenotypes. While some public TCRs were present in many individuals, most TCR sequences turned up only very rarely across donors. CMV serostatus was the only immune exposure information available for the cohort. Specific HLA alleles were associated with 16,951 TCR beta sequences at a false discovery rate of 0.05 in a later analysis. Some IMGT-functional V segments, including TRBV6-2 and TRBV6-3, could not be told apart with the 87-base-pair reads, so those segments were excluded. Roughly uniform sequencing depth across donors was assumed in presence/absence analyses, although this assumption may not hold. A few of the identified cytomegalovirus-associated TCR beta chains were confirmed in vitro to be specific for cytomegalovirus antigens. Linkage disequilibrium might explain the correlated functional status among segregating V segments, but an unknown experimental factor could not be excluded. When HLA alleles, especially DR and DQ, strongly co-occurred, TCR associations were difficult to assign to individual alleles. In this cohort, only TCR beta chains were sequenced, and detectable features were limited by the absence of alpha or paired-chain data. About 17 rarely observed V segments, including chromosome 9 orphons, were excluded from the earlier analysis of 550 to 700 of the donors because counts were too low. V-gene and J-gene trimming of TCR beta chains was associated with a missense DCLRE1C variant in a later genetic analysis, and the association was replicated in an independent cohort. A cluster of highly shared sequence variants was judged likely to be a technical artifact of the sequencing pipeline.

The cohort consisted of 600 or so healthy bone marrow donors. At the time of sampling, all cohort members were nominally healthy, though unrecorded immune exposures were likely present. The donor tested CMV seronegative and was one of the 352 seronegative cohort members. A peripheral blood sample was provided by each donor, and peripheral blood mononuclear cells were used for TCR beta sequencing. Genomic DNA was extracted from the blood cell samples with the Qiagen DNeasy Blood Extraction Kit. The receptor was derived from a boy aged 2 to 10 in good health and CMV-seronegative. The chain was built from TRBV15 and TRBJ2-5, and TRBD2 aligns with 13 junction nucleotides. Material for sequencing was PBMCs. The nucleotide sequence is given as TGTGCCACCAGCAGAGGGACTAGCGGGGGCCAGGCCCAGTACTTC. It codes for CATSRGTSGGQAQYF. Reference TRBV15 and TRBJ2-5 genes cover what lies past the CDR3, so the full variable domain is DAMVIQNPRYQVTQFGKPVTLSCSQTLNHNVMYWYQQKSSQAPKLLFHYYDKDFNNEADTPDNFQSRRPNTSFCFLDIRSPGLGDTAMYLCATSRGTSGGQAQYFGPGTRLLVL.